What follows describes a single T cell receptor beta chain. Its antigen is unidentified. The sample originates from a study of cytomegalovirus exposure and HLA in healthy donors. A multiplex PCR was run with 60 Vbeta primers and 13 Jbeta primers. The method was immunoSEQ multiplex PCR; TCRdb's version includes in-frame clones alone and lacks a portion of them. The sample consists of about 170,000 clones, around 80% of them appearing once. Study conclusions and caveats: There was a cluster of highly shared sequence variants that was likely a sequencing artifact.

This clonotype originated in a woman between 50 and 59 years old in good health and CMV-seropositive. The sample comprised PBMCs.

As DNA, the CDR3 is TGCGCCAGCAGCTTCCATCATGGTAGCGGGAGCTTGGATGAGCAGTTCTTC. Amino acid sequence: CASSFHHGSGSLDEQFF. The chain joins TRBV5-1 to TRBJ2-1, with TRBD2 matching over 9 bases. This CDR3 spans 17 amino acids. Germline lookup yields CDR1 SGHRS and CDR2 YFSETQ. Germline trimming cut 2 bases from V and 8 bases from J; bases unmatched to any gene: 14.